This T cell receptor (beta chain) was recorded in a study of blood T cell repertoires in COVID-19. The V gene's germline CDR1 is SEHNR and CDR2 FQNEAQ (reference sequence). Between the trimmed V and J ends, which lost 0 bases and 0 bases, there was a span of 6 bases. The CDR3 runs to 15 residues. Generated by immunoSEQ multiplex PCR, the TCRdb table keeps only in-frame clones and is missing some. The sample lists 200,000 or so clones, about 90% seen once, with roughly 2.5% in the top ten. V gene TRBV7-9 combines with J gene TRBJ1-3; D might be TRBD1 (6 bases). The sequence was collected from a woman between 55 and 75 years old with acute or convalescent COVID-19. The sample comprised peripheral blood. CDR3 loop: CASSLATGSGNTIYF. The CDR3 DNA reads as TGTGCCAGCAGCTTAGCGACAGGCTCTGGAAACACCATATATTTT.